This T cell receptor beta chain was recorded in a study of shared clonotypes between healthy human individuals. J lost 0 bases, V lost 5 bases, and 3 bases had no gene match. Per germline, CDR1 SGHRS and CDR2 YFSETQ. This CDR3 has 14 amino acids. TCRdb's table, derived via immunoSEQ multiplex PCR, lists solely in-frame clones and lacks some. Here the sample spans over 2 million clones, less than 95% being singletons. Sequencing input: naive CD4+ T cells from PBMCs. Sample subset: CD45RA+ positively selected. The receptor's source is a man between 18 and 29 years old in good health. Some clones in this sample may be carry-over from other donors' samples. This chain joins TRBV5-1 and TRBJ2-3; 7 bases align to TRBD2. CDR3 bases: TGCGCCAGCAGTGGGGGGGTTAGCACAGATACGCAGTATTTT. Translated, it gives CASSGGVSTDTQYF. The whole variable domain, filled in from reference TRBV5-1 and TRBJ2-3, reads KAGVTQTPRYLIKTRGQQVTLSCSPISGHRSVSWYQQTPGQGLQFLFEYFSETQRNKGNFPGRFSGRQFSNSRSEMNVSTLELGDSALYLCASSGGVSTDTQYFGPGTRLTVL.